The 10 T cell receptor beta chains below come from one sample, sequenced in a study of blood T cell repertoires in COVID-19. Assay: immunoSEQ multiplex PCR; the TCRdb copy retains only in-frame clones and omits some. The repertoire includes some 240,000 clones, roughly four fifths of them detected once, and 4.1% sits in the top ten. The sample was PBMCs or T cells enriched from blood (not recorded which). The receptors originated from a man younger than 40 with acute COVID-19.

V is TRBV3-1 (or the pseudogene TRBV3-2) and J is TRBJ2-5; 10 bases line up with TRBD2. CDR3 length: 14 residues. CDR1 is LGHDT, CDR2 YNNKEL, per germline (reference sequence). The junction had 4 bases not matched to a gene; V was cut back by 4 bases and J by 5 bases. The CDR3 spells CASSRAGGPETQYF. The CDR3 DNA reads TGTGCCAGCAGCCGAGCGGGGGGGCCCGAGACCCAGTACTTC.

This clone was observed a single time. This rearrangement joins TRBV6-5 to TRBJ1-2; D unclear. The CDR3 sequence is 12 residues long. V was pared by 11 bases and J by 1 base, with 11 bases between. Per the germline V gene, CDR1 is MNHEY and CDR2 is SVGAGI. The CDR3 nucleotides are TGTGCCGGAAGGAGCTTTAACTATGGCTACACCTTC. This codes for CAGRSFNYGYTF.

The J gene is TRBJ1-6, the V gene TRBV12-3 or TRBV12-4; D remains unclear. Trimming stripped 1 base from V and 6 bases from J, with 4 bases between. CDR3 size: 13 residues. This chain's CDR3 is CASSLGSNSPLHF. As DNA, the CDR3 is TGTGCCAGCAGTTTAGGCAGTAATTCACCCCTCCACTTT.

V and J are TRBV11-2 and TRBJ1-4; D gene unclear. CDR1 is SGHAT, CDR2 FQNNGV, per germline. This CDR3 region has 14 residues. Deletions cut 4 bases from V and 0 bases from J, with 6 bases between. This CDR3 is CASSSPATNEKLFF. The CDR3 bases are TGTGCCAGCAGCTCCCCTGCAACTAATGAAAAACTGTTTTTT.

The gene calls are TRBV4-1 and TRBJ2-6; a possible D gene is TRBD1 (5 bases). The V gene's germline CDR1 is MGHRA and CDR2 YSYEKL. CDR3 length equals 17 residues. V shed 4 bases and J shed 1 base, with 14 bases lying between them. The DNA for the CDR3 is TGCGCCAGCAGCCTAGACGACAAGGGGTCTGGGGCCAACGTCCTGACTTTC. Amino acid sequence: CASSLDDKGSGANVLTF.

V and J are TRBV2 and TRBJ2-4; 11 nucleotides match TRBD1. The V segment lost 4 bases and the J segment 6 bases; nucleotides outside the gene matches: 8. Germline CDR1 is SNHLY and CDR2 is FYNNEI. CDR3 length equals 16 residues. CDR3 DNA sequence: TGTGCCAGCAGTGGGACAGGGGGCGTTCGTGGAAACATTCAGTACTTC. Residues: CASSGTGGVRGNIQYF.

This chain links TRBV5-1 with TRBJ2-5; D perhaps matches TRBD1 (6 bases). CDR1 and CDR2 (germline): SGHRS, YFSETQ. This CDR3 region has 13 residues. The V and J ends lost 8 bases and 3 bases respectively, with 14 bases between them. The CDR3 DNA sequence: TGCGCCAGTAGCCGGGACAACAAAGAGACCCAGTACTTC. This codes for CASSRDNKETQYF.

A few counts support this clone. The rearrangement uses TRBV11-2 and TRBJ1-1; unclear D gene. Per the germline V gene, CDR1 is SGHAT and CDR2 is FQNNGV. V lost 1 base and J lost 1, with 7 bases in between. CDR3 length: 14 amino acids. The CDR3 region has the DNA TGTGCCAGCAGCTTAGGAGGGTGGAACACTGAAGCTTTCTTT. It yields the protein CASSLGGWNTEAFF.

The CDR3 protein is CASRTGKKNTGELFF. The CDR3 DNA follows: TGTGCCAGCAGAACAGGGAAGAAAAACACCGGGGAGCTGTTTTTT. This rearrangement joins TRBV6-5 to TRBJ2-2; TRBD1 might be the D (6 bases). The CDR3 sequence is 15 residues long. Germline lookup yields CDR1 MNHEY and CDR2 SVGAGI. V was pared by 6 bases and J by 2 bases, with 13 bases between.

J is TRBJ1-2 and V is TRBV3-1 (or the pseudogene TRBV3-2), with a weak D call TRBD1 (5 bases). V was cut by 0 bases and J by 4 bases, with 12 bases left in between. Germline CDR1 LGHDT, CDR2 YNNKEL (reference sequence). The CDR3 covers 15 residues. The CDR3 sequence: CASSQDQGRVYGYTF. DNA for the CDR3: TGTGCCAGCAGCCAAGATCAGGGCAGGGTCTATGGCTACACCTTC.